This T cell receptor beta chain was recovered during a study of cytomegalovirus exposure and HLA in healthy donors. Study-level results: An observed cluster of highly shared sequence variants was recorded as a likely sequencing artifact.

Points on this clone: Its target is unknown. One end of the junction fails to match germline, which may point to a read error.

Germline V gene data show CDR1 as SSHAT and CDR2 as FNYEAQ (reference sequence). This CDR3 is built from 15 residues. PCR primers comprised 60 Vbeta and 13 Jbeta primers. Sequencing was performed with immunoSEQ multiplex PCR; in TCRdb, only in-frame clones are kept and a portion is missing. Among over 200,000 clones, approximately 82% were seen once, and the ten largest hold roughly 0.58%. The V call is TRBV7-7, the J call TRBJ2-7; 9 bases agree with TRBD1. This sequence originates from a woman in her thirties or forties in good health and CMV-seronegative. Sequencing was performed on PBMCs. CDR3 residues: CASSNPGQGIYEQYF. For the CDR3, the DNA is TGTGCTAGCAGTAACCCGGGACAGGGAATCTACGAGCAGTACTTC.